Described below is a single TCR beta chain sequence and its context. The CDR3 contains 14 residues. Germline CDR1 is LNHDA and CDR2 is SQIVND (reference sequence). Trimming removed 5 bases from V and 3 bases from J, with 13 bases in between. These data originate in a study of blood T cell repertoires in COVID-19. Sequenced by immunoSEQ multiplex PCR; TCRdb stores in-frame clones only, minus some. The table includes about 410,000 clones, 86% detected once. The TCR originated in a woman aged 30 to 39 with active or convalescent COVID-19. Material: peripheral blood. The chain has TRBV19 and TRBJ1-1; tentative D call: TRBD1 (5 bases). CDR3 sequence: CASSEMVGHTEAFF. The CDR3 DNA reads as TGTGCCAGTAGTGAGATGGTGGGGCACACTGAAGCTTTCTTT.